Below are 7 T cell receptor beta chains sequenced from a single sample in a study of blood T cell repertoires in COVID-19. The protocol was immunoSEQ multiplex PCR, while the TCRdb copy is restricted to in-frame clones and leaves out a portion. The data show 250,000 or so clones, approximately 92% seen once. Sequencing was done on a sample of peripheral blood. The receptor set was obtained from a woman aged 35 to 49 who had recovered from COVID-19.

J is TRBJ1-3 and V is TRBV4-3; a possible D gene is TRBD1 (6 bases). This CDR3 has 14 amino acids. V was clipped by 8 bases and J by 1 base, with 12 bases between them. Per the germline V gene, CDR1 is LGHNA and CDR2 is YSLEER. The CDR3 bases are TGCGCCAGCCGATTACAGGGATCTGGAAACACCATATATTTT. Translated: CASRLQGSGNTIYF.

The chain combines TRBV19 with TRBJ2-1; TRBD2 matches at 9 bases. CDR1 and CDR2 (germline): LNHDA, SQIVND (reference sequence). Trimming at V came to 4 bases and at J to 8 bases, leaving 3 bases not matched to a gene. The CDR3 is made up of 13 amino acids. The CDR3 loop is CASSRREGDEQFF. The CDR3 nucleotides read TGTGCCAGTAGTAGGCGGGAGGGCGATGAGCAGTTCTTC.

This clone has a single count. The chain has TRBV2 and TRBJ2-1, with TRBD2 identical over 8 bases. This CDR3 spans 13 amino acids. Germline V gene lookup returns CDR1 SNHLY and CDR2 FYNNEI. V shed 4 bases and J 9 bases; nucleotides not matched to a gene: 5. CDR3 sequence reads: CASSGRAGVEQFF. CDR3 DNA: TGTGCCAGCAGTGGGAGAGCGGGAGTTGAGCAGTTCTTC.

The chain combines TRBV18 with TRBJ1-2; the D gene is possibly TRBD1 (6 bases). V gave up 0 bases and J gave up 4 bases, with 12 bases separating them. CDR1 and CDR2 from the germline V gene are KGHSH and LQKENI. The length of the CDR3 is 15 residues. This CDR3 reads CASSPPGQGTYGYTF. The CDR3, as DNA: TGTGCCAGCTCACCACCGGGGCAGGGGACCTATGGCTACACCTTC.

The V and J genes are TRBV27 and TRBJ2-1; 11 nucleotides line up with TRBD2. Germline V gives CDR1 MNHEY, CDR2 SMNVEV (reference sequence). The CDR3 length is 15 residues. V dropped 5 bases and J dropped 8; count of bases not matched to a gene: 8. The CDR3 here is CASSPIAGGRHEQFF. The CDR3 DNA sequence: TGTGCCAGCAGTCCGATAGCGGGAGGGAGACATGAGCAGTTCTTC.

The DNA for the CDR3 is TGTGCCAGCAGCTCCGGACTAGCGGGAGCAACTGAGCAGTTCTTC. It encodes CASSSGLAGATEQFF. The chain joins TRBV6-5 to TRBJ2-1; 13 bases fit TRBD2. The CDR3 is 15 amino acids. The J segment lost 9 bases and the V segment lost 6 bases, leaving 8 bases of the junction unmatched. Germline values: CDR1 MNHEY, CDR2 SVGAGI.

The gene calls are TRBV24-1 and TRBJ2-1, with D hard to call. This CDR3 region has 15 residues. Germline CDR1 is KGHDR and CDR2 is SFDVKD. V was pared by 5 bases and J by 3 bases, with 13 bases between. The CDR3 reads CATSVGGDFYNEQFF. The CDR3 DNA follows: TGTGCCACCAGTGTCGGCGGAGACTTCTACAATGAGCAGTTCTTC.